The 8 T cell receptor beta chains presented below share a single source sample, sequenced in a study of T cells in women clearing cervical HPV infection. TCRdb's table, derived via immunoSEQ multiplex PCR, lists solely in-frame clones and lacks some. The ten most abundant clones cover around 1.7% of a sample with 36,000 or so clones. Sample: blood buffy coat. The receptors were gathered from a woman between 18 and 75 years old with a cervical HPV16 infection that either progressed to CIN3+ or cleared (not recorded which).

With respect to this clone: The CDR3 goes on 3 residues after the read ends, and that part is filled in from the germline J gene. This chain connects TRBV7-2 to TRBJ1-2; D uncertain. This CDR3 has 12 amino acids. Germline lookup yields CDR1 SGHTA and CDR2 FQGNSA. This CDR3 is CASSLDYPGYTF. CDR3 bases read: TGTGCCAGCAGCTTAGACTACCCCGGC.

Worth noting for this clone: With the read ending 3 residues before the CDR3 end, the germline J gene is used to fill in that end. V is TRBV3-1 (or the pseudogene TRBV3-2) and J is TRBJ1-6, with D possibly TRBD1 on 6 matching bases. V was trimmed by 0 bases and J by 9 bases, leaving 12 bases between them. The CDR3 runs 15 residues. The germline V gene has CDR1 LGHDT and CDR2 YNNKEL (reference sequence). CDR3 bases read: TGTGCCAGCAGCCAAGATCCAGGGGCGGGTTCACCC. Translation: CASSQDPGAGSP. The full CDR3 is CASSQDPGAGSPLHF.

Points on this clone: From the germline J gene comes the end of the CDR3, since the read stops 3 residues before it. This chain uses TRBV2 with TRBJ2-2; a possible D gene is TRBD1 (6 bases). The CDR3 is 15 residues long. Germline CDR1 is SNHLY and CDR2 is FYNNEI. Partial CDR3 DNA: TGTGCCAGCAGATCTGACAGGCTCAATAATTCACCG. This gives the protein CASRSDRLNNSP. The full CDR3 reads CASRSDRLNNSPLFF.

Incomplete CDR3 DNA: TGTGCCAGCAGTTTATCCAGCGGGGGATCCTACAATGAG. It translates to CASSLSSGGSYNE. The whole CDR3 protein is CASSLSSGGSYNEQFF. The chain joins TRBV28 to TRBJ2-1, with 8 bases matching TRBD2. The CDR3 end falls 3 residues outside the read, so it is completed with the germline J gene. Trimming removed 1 base from V and 1 base from J; junction bases left unmatched: 3. In germline, CDR1 is MDHEN, CDR2 SYDVKM. The CDR3 extends over 16 amino acids.

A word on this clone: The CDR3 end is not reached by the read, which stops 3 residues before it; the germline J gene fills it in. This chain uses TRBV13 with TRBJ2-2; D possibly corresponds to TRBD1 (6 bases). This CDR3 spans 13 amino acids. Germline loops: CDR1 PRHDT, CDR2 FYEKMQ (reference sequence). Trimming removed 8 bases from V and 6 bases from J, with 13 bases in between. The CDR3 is CASSGEDAGELFF. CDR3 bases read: TGTGCCAGCTCAGGGGAAGACGCCGGGGAG. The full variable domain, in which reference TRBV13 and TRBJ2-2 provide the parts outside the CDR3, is AAGVIQSPRHLIKEKRETATLKCYPIPRHDTVYWYQQGPGQDPQFLISFYEKMQSDKGSIPDRFSAQQFSDYHSELNMSSLELGDSALYFCASSGEDAGELFFGEGSRLTVL.

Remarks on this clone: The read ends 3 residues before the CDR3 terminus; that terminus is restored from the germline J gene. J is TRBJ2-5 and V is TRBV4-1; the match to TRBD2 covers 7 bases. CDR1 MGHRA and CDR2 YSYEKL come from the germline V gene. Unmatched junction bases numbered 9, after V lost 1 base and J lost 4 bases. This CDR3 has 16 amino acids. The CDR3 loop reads CASSQGVPGGIETQYF. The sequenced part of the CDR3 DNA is TGCGCCAGCAGCCAAGGAGTCCCGGGGGGTATAGAGACC.

CDR3 sequence: CASSLVSGTGHLYNEQFF. CDR3 bases read: TGTGCCAGCAGCTTAGTGTCTGGGACGGGACACCTCTACAATGAG. The rearrangement joins TRBV7-6 to TRBJ2-1; tentatively, D is TRBD1 (6 bases). The read finishes 3 residues shy of the CDR3 end, and the germline J gene is used to complete it. With 1 base removed from V and 3 bases from J, the gap between germline ends came to 19 bases. CDR3 length: 18 residues. CDR1 is SGHVS and CDR2 is FNYEAQ in the germline V gene.

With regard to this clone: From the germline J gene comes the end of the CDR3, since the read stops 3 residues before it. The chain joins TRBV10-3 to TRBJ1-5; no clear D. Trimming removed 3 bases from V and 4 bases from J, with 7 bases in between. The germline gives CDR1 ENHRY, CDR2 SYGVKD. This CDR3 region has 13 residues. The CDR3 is CAISDDGNQPQHF. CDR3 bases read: TGTGCCATCAGTGATGACGGGAATCAGCCC.